A single sample is the source of the 4 T cell receptor beta chains below, sequenced in a study of identical twins. TCRdb called the 5' RACE reads again in MiXCR, with one record for every CDR3 protein. Of roughly 250,000 distinct CDR3 sequences in the sample, over 13% are singletons; the top ten hold 7% to 9.5%. Sequenced material: memory (CD45RO+) T cells sorted from blood. Receptors were obtained from a woman between 18 and 30 years old in good health.

The chain recombines TRBV5-1 with TRBJ2-2; 10 bases fit TRBD2. Looked up from germline, CDR1 is SGHRS and CDR2 is YFSETQ. The CDR3 has 16 residues. The junction had 5 bases not matched to a gene; V was cut back by 4 bases and J by 2 bases. DNA for the CDR3: TGCGCCAGCAGCGAAGGACTAGCGGCAAACACCGGGGAGCTGTTTTTT. Protein sequence: CASSEGLAANTGELFF.

In this sample, this clonotype turned up many times. The chain carries TRBV12-3 or TRBV12-4 and TRBJ2-4; D possibly corresponds to TRBD2 (6 bases). The CDR3 has 17 amino acids. Trimming took off 8 bases at V and 6 bases at J, with 26 bases between the two ends. The DNA for the CDR3 is TGTGCCAGCCAAGGAGGGGCGGGTATAATTTCGGGAAACATTCAGTACTTC. This gives the protein CASQGGAGIISGNIQYF.

The chain recombines TRBV30 with TRBJ2-7; 9 nucleotides agree with TRBD2. The CDR3 spans 19 residues. The ends lost 5 bases at V and 7 bases at J; junction bases unmatched: 27. Germline V gene lookup returns CDR1 GTSNPN and CDR2 SVGIG (reference sequence). The CDR3 DNA follows: TGTGCCTGGTCCCCCCCACGAAAAAGGGGGGGCGGGAGGGCTCGGGAGCAGTACTTC. Its protein is CAWSPPRKRGGGRAREQYF. The whole variable domain, filled in from reference TRBV30 and TRBJ2-7, reads SQTIHQWPATLVQPVGSPLSLECTVEGTSNPNLYWYRQAAGRGLQLLFYSVGIGQISSEVPQNLSASRPQDRQFILSSKKLLLSDSGFYLCAWSPPRKRGGGRAREQYFGPGTRLTVT.

J is TRBJ2-1 and V is TRBV12-3 or TRBV12-4; D may be TRBD1 (6 bases). Between the trimmed V and J ends, which lost 4 bases and 9 bases, there was a span of 16 bases. The CDR3 covers 14 residues. The CDR3 sequence: CASSSRIQGSEQFF. CDR3 nucleotide sequence: TGTGCCAGCAGTTCAAGAATACAGGGATCTGAGCAGTTCTTC.